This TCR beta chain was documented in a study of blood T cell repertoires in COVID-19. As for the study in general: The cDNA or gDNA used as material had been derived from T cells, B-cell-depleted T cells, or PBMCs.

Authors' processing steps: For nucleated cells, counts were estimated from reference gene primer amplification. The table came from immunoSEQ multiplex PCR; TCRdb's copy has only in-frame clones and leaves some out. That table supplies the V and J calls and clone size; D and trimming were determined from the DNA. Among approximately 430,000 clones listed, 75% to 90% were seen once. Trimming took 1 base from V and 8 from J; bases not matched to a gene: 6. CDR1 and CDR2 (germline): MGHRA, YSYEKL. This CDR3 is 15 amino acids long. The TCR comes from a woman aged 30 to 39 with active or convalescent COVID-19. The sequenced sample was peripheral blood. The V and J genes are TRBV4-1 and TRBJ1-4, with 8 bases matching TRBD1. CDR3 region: CASSQGWTGQEKLFF. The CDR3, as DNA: TGCGCCAGCAGCCAAGGCTGGACAGGGCAAGAAAAACTGTTTTTT.